The 19 T cell receptor beta chains presented below share a single source sample, sequenced in a study of blood T cell repertoires in COVID-19. Data came from immunoSEQ multiplex PCR; TCRdb stores just in-frame clones and leaves some out. There are about 170,000 clones in the sample; around 82% occur only once, and 11% lies in the top ten. Sequencing was performed on peripheral blood. These TCRs come from an older man with active or convalescent COVID-19.

V usage is TRBV30 and J usage is TRBJ1-3; D might be TRBD1 (5 bases). The CDR3 totals 15 residues. V shed 4 bases and J shed 0 bases, with 13 bases lying between them. The germline V gene has CDR1 GTSNPN and CDR2 SVGIG (reference sequence). The CDR3 bases are TGTGCCTGGAAACGAAGGGACTACTCTGGAAACACCATATATTTT. Translated: CAWKRRDYSGNTIYF.

The chain links TRBV2 to TRBJ2-5; 9 nucleotides agree with TRBD1. Germline V gives CDR1 SNHLY, CDR2 FYNNEI. This CDR3 is built from 15 residues. With 9 bases clipped from V and 2 bases from J, the junction kept 10 bases outside the gene matches. CDR3 sequence reads: CARRSGQGLQETQYF. CDR3 nucleotide sequence: TGTGCCAGAAGAAGCGGACAGGGGTTGCAAGAGACCCAGTACTTC.

This sequence joins TRBV19 and TRBJ2-3; 9 positions match TRBD1. The germline CDR1 and CDR2 sequences are LNHDA and SQIVND (reference sequence). This CDR3 spans 17 amino acids. Trimming at V came to 3 bases and at J to 4 bases, leaving 11 bases not matched to a gene. CDR3 sequence: CASSILGGQGGPDTQYF. The CDR3 region has the DNA TGTGCCAGTAGTATTCTGGGGGGACAGGGAGGCCCAGATACGCAGTATTTT.

This clone appeared once. CDR3 amino acids: CASSWGQGGSGAFF. The CDR3 DNA reads TGTGCCAGCAGCTGGGGACAGGGTGGTTCGGGCGCTTTCTTT. The chain carries TRBV7-9 and TRBJ1-1, with 9 bases matching TRBD1. The CDR3 has 14 residues. Germline V CDR1 and CDR2: SEHNR, FQNEAQ (reference sequence). Trimming cost V 4 bases and J 11 bases; bases outside gene matches: 11.

This chain joins TRBV5-5 and TRBJ2-7; 8 positions match TRBD1. The V segment lost 4 bases and the J segment 0 bases; nucleotides outside the gene matches: 6. CDR3 length: 15 amino acids. Germline CDR1 and CDR2: SGHKS and YYEKEE (reference sequence). The CDR3 spells CASSHGQGSSYEQYF. DNA of the CDR3: TGTGCCAGCAGCCACGGACAGGGCAGCTCCTACGAGCAGTACTTC.

The V call is TRBV7-2, the J call TRBJ2-2, with TRBD2 matching 11 bases. Looked up from germline, CDR1 is SGHTA and CDR2 is FQGNSA. This CDR3 is 18 amino acids long. The ends lost 4 bases at V and 5 bases at J; junction bases unmatched: 12. The CDR3 nucleotides read TGTGCCAGCAGCTACCCGGTAGCGGGGGGGCCATGGACCGGGGAGCTGTTTTTT. Translating gives CASSYPVAGGPWTGELFF.

J is TRBJ2-5 and V is TRBV11-2; 13 bases agree with TRBD2. V trimming: 4 bases; J trimming: 4 bases; junction bases outside the gene matches: 12. This CDR3 contains 18 residues. Germline V gives CDR1 SGHAT, CDR2 FQNNGV. This CDR3 reads CASSYTGRTSGSGETQYF. CDR3 in DNA: TGTGCCAGCAGCTACACCGGGAGGACTAGCGGGAGCGGAGAGACCCAGTACTTC.

V usage is TRBV7-9 and J usage is TRBJ1-1, with D unclear. This CDR3 comprises 13 residues. The V gene lost 2 bases and the J gene lost 1 base, with 5 bases spanning the gap. Germline CDR1 is SEHNR and CDR2 is FQNEAQ (reference sequence). The CDR3 nucleotides read TGTGCCAGCAGCTTATCCGGGAACACTGAAGCTTTCTTT. Its translation is CASSLSGNTEAFF.

This chain links TRBV3-1 (or the pseudogene TRBV3-2) with TRBJ2-7, with TRBD2 as a possible D gene (6 bases). Germline lookup yields CDR1 LGHDT and CDR2 YNNKEL (reference sequence). V shed 4 bases and J shed 7 bases, with 17 bases lying between them. The CDR3 covers 14 residues. The CDR3 is CASSPGTPSGEQYF. The DNA of the CDR3 is TGTGCCAGCAGCCCCGGGACTCCGTCCGGGGAGCAGTACTTC.

The V call is TRBV12-5, the J call TRBJ1-5; weak D call: TRBD1 (5 bases). V lost 5 bases, J lost 3 bases, and 11 bases lay in between. Germline assignment: CDR1 LGHNT and CDR2 FRNRAP. The CDR3 loop spans 14 amino acids. The CDR3 sequence: CASGIDSYNQPQHF. The CDR3 region has the DNA TGTGCTAGTGGTATAGACAGTTACAATCAGCCCCAGCATTTT.

This rearrangement joins TRBV5-1 to TRBJ1-4; TRBD1 aligns across 9 bases. The CDR3 runs to 14 residues. Per germline, CDR1 SGHRS and CDR2 YFSETQ. V shed 6 bases and J 8 bases; nucleotides not matched to a gene: 8. The CDR3 spells CASTSGTGTEKLFF. DNA of the CDR3: TGCGCCAGCACATCCGGGACAGGGACAGAAAAACTGTTTTTT.

The genes are TRBV10-3 and TRBJ2-7; D may be TRBD1 (5 bases). V lost 6 bases, J lost 0 bases, and 12 bases lay in between. CDR1 and CDR2 (germline): ENHRY, SYGVKD. CDR3 length equals 14 residues. The CDR3, as DNA: TGTGCCATCAGACAGGACCTGAGCTCCTACGAGCAGTACTTC. Translation: CAIRQDLSSYEQYF.

This clone appeared a single time. The CDR3 reads CATSRGAGGQGETQYF. CDR3 sequence (DNA): TGTGCCACCAGCAGAGGGGCAGGGGGCCAGGGAGAGACCCAGTACTTC. The chain couples TRBV15 to TRBJ2-5, with 8 bases identical to TRBD1. V was clipped by 1 base and J by 4 bases; unmatched bases: 8. The CDR3 contains 16 residues. Germline CDR1 and CDR2: LNHNV and YYDKDF (reference sequence).

The rearrangement links TRBV18 to TRBJ2-5, with 8 positions matching TRBD1. Germline trimming cut 3 bases from V and 2 bases from J; bases unmatched to any gene: 8. This CDR3 region has 16 residues. Germline assignment: CDR1 KGHSH and CDR2 LQKENI. The chain's CDR3 is CASSPISTGAQETQYF. Here the CDR3 DNA reads TGTGCCAGCTCACCGATCTCGACAGGGGCACAAGAGACCCAGTACTTC.

V usage is TRBV7-3 and J usage is TRBJ2-2; 9 nucleotides match TRBD1. The germline gives CDR1 SGHTA, CDR2 FQGTGA. V shed 0 bases, J shed 0 bases, and the junction held 8 bases outside the gene matches. The CDR3 is 19 residues long. DNA for the CDR3: TGTGCCAGCAGCTTAACAGGGACAGGGTTCAACGCGAACACCGGGGAGCTGTTTTTT. Residues: CASSLTGTGFNANTGELFF.

The chain links TRBV7-9 to TRBJ1-2; D remains unclear. This CDR3 contains 14 residues. V gave up 0 bases and J gave up 3 bases, with 8 bases separating them. The V gene's germline CDR1 is SEHNR and CDR2 FQNEAQ (reference sequence). The CDR3 protein is CASSLAKAHYGYTF. CDR3 DNA sequence: TGTGCCAGCAGCTTAGCGAAAGCGCACTATGGCTACACCTTC.

The rearrangement joins TRBV28 to TRBJ1-2; D unresolved. This CDR3 has 13 residues. With 2 bases removed from V and 5 bases from J, the gap between germline ends came to 9 bases. Per the germline V gene, CDR1 is MDHEN and CDR2 is SYDVKM. This CDR3 reads CASSLGLGYGYTF. CDR3 DNA: TGTGCCAGCAGTTTAGGGCTTGGGTATGGCTACACCTTC.

The chain carries TRBV5-1 and TRBJ2-3; TRBD2 matches at 10 bases. After removal of 1 base from V and 3 bases from J, the junction contained 5 bases not matched to a gene. The CDR3 runs to 16 residues. The germline CDR1 and CDR2 sequences are SGHRS and YFSETQ. The CDR3 reads CASSLSGRGGTDTQYF. In DNA form, the CDR3 reads TGCGCCAGCAGCTTGAGCGGGAGGGGTGGGACAGATACGCAGTATTTT.

This chain uses TRBV11-2 with TRBJ1-6, with D maybe TRBD1 (5 bases). The germline V and J ends were trimmed by 5 bases and 10 bases, with 15 bases remaining between them. The germline V gene has CDR1 SGHAT and CDR2 FQNNGV. The length of the CDR3 is 14 residues. The CDR3 loop is CASSPRPSGSPLHF. The CDR3 coding sequence is TGTGCCAGCAGCCCTAGGCCCTCAGGGTCACCCCTCCACTTT.